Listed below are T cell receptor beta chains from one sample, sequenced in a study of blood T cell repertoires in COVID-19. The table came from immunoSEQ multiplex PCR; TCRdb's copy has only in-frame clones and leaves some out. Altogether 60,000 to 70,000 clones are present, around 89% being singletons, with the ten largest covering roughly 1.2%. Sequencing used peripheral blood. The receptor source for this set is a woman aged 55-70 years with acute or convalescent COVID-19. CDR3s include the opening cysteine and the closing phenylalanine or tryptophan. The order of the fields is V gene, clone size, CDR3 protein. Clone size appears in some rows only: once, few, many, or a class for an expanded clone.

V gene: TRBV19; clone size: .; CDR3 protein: CASAPDRGYGYTF
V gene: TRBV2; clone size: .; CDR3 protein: CASLGSPYNSPLHF
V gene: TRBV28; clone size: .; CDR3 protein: CASSTGTGELFF
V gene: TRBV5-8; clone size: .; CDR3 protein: CASSPAFRPEQPQHF
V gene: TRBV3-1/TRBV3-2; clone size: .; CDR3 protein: CASSHNRDFYNSPLHF
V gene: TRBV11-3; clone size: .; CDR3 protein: CASSLRGREQETQYF
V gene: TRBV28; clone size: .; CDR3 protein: CASSIQGNQPQHF
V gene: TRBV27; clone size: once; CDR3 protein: CASSFSGGRKRQFF
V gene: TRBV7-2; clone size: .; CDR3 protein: CASSLVFTRTGGTDTQYF
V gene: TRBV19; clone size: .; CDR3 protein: CASTGEGGNTIYF
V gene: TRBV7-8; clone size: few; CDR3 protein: CASSLAQTNQPQHF
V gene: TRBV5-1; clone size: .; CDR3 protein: CASSKGVAGPYGYTF
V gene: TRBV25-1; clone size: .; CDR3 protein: CASTGGGLTKNTEAFF
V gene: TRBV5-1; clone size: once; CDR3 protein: CASSLFAGSNTEAFF
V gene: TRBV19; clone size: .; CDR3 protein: CASRRQNQPQHF
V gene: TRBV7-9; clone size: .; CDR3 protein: CASSPGTATGELFF
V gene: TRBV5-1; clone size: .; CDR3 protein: CASSPGLAGGGADTQYF